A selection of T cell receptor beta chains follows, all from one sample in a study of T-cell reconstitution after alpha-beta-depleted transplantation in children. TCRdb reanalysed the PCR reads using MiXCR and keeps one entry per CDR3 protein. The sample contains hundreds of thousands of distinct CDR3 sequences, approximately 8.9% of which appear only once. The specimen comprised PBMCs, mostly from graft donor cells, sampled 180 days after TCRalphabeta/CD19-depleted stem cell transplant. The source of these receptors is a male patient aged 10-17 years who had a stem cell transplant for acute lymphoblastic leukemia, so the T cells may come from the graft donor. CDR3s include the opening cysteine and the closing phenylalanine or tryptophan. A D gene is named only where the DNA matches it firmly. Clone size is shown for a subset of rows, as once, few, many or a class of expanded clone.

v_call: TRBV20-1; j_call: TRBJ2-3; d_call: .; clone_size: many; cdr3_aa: CSAREAGFTDTQYF; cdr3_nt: TGCAGTGCTAGGGAGGCGGGATTCACAGATACGCAGTATTTT
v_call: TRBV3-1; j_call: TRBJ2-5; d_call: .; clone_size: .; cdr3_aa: CASTKDPFRDTQETQYF; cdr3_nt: TGTGCCAGCACCAAAGACCCGTTCAGGGACACCCAAGAGACCCAGTACTTC
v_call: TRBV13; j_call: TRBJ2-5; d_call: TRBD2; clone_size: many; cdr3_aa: CASSRLGLAGVSRETQYF; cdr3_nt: TGTGCCAGCAGCCGTCTAGGACTAGCGGGGGTCTCTCGGGAGACCCAGTACTTC
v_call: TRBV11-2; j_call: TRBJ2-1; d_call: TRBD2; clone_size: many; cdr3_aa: CASSLVGLSGGAIVGQFF; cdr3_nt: TGTGCCAGCAGCTTAGTAGGCTTGTCCGGGGGGGCAATAGTAGGGCAGTTCTTC
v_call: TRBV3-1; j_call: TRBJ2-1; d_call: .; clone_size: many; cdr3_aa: CASTRDREQFF; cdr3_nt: TGTGCCAGCACCCGGGACCGTGAGCAGTTCTTC
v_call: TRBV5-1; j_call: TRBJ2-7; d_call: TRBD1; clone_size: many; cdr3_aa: CASSTDRRTYEQYF; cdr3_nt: TGCGCCAGCAGCACGGACAGGCGTACCTACGAGCAGTACTTC
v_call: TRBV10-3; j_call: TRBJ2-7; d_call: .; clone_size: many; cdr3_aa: CAISDKRVGEQYF; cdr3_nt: TGTGCCATCAGTGACAAGAGGGTGGGCGAGCAGTACTTC
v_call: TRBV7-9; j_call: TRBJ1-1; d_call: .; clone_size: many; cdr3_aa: CASTTGFHTEAFF; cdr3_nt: TGTGCCAGCACGACAGGCTTTCACACTGAAGCTTTCTTT
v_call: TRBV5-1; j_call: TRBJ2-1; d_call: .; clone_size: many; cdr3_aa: CASSLFRGGSYNEQFF; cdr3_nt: TGCGCCAGCAGCTTATTTAGGGGGGGTTCCTACAATGAGCAGTTCTTC
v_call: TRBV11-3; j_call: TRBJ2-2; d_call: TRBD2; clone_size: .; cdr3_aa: CASSMTSGRSGELFF; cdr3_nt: TGTGCCAGCAGCATGACTAGCGGGAGAAGCGGGGAGCTGTTTTTT
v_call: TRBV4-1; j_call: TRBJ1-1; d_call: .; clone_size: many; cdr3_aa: CASNPFGGNTEAFF; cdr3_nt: TGCGCCAGCAACCCATTTGGGGGCAACACTGAAGCTTTCTTT
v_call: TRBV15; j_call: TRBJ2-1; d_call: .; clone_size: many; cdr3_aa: CATKFSQGTSNEQFF; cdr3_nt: TGTGCCACCAAATTTTCGCAGGGTACGAGCAATGAGCAGTTCTTC
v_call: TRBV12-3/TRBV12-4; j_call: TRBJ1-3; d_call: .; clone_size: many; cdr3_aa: CASTQGNTIYF; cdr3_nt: TGTGCCAGCACCCAGGGAAACACCATATATTTT
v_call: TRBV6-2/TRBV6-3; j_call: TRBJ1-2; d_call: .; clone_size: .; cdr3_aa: CASSYGTLNYGYTF; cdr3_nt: TGTGCCAGCAGTTACGGGACACTAAACTATGGCTACACCTTC
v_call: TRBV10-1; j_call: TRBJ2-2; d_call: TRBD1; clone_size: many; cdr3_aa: CASSETGVPGELFF; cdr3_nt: TGCGCCAGCAGTGAGACAGGGGTACCCGGGGAGCTGTTTTTT
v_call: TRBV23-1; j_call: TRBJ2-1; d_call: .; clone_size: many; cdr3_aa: CASSQARQDEQFF; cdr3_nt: TGCGCCAGCAGTCAAGCCCGACAGGATGAGCAGTTCTTC
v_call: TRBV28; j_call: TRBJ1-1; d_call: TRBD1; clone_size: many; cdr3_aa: CASSFSGTGGAGAFF; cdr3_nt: TGTGCCAGCAGTTTTTCCGGGACAGGGGGCGCGGGAGCTTTCTTT
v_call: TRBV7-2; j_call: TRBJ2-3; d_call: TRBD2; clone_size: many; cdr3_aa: CASSLASGRSDTQYF; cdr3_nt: TGTGCCAGCAGCTTAGCTAGCGGGAGGTCCGATACGCAGTATTTT
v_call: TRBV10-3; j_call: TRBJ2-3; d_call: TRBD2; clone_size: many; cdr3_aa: CASGGLARDTQYF; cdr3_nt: TGTGCCAGCGGGGGACTAGCACGTGATACGCAGTATTTT
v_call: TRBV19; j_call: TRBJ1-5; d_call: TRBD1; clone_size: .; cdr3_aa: CASSIGGRATGELTWQPQHF; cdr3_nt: TGTGCCAGTAGTATAGGGGGGCGGGCGACAGGGGAGTTAACTTGGCAGCCCCAGCATTTT
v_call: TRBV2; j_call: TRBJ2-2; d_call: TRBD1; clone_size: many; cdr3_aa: CASSPRGGVTGELFF; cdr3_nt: TGTGCCAGCAGCCCCCGAGGGGGCGTCACCGGGGAGCTGTTTTTT
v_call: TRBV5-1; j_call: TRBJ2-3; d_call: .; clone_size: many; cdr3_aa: CASSNTDTQYF; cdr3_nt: TGCGCCAGCAGCAACACAGATACGCAGTATTTT
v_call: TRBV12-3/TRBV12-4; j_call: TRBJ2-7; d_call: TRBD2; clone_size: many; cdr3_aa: CASSFRTSGRPREQYF; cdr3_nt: TGTGCCAGCAGTTTCCGGACTAGCGGGAGGCCGCGGGAGCAGTACTTC
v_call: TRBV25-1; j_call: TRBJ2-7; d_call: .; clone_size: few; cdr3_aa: CASSEGGVRHPFYEQYF; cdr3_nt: TGTGCCAGCAGTGAAGGAGGCGTCCGTCACCCATTCTACGAGCAGTACTTC
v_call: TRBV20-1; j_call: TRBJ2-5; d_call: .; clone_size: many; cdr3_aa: CSARDRGETQYF; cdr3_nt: TGCAGTGCTAGAGATAGAGGGGAGACCCAGTACTTC
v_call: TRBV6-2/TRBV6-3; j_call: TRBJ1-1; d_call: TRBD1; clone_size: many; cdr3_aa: CASSTRDRGWWNTEAFF; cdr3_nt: TGTGCCAGCAGTACTCGGGACAGGGGCTGGTGGAACACTGAAGCTTTCTTT
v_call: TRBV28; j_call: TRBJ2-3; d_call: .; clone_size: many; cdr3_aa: CASTPASDSLTDTQYF; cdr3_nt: TGTGCCAGCACCCCCGCTTCGGACAGCCTCACAGATACGCAGTATTTT
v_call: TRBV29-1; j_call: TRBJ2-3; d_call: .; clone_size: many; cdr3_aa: CSSGNLGGTDTQYF; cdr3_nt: TGCAGTTCTGGGAACCTCGGAGGGACAGATACGCAGTATTTT
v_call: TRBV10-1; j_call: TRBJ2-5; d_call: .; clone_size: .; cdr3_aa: CASSHTPKGTQYF; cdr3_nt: TGCGCCAGCAGTCACACCCCCAAGGGGACCCAGTACTTC
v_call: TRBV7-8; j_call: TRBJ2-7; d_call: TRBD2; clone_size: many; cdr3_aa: CASSLSPSGRAGNEQYF; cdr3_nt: TGTGCCAGCAGCTTAAGCCCTAGCGGGAGGGCGGGGAACGAGCAGTACTTC
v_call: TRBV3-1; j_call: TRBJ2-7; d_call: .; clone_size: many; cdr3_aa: CASSHGSYEQYF; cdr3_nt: TGTGCCAGCAGCCATGGCTCCTACGAGCAGTACTTC